This TCR beta chain was found in a study of cytomegalovirus exposure and HLA in healthy donors. About this clone itself: Its antigen is undetermined.

Both 60 Vbeta primers and 13 Jbeta primers went into the PCR. The data were produced by immunoSEQ multiplex PCR, yet TCRdb's version contains in-frame clones alone and is incomplete. The sample contains approximately 150,000 clones, about four fifths of which appear only once. Findings and limits, study-wide: In a later analysis, donors in an Asian-associated ancestry cluster reportedly had fewer N-insertions in productive TCRs than the cohort mean.

The sequence came from a man under 40 in good health and CMV-seropositive. The sample comprised PBMCs.

CDR3 sequence: CASSLGAGYPGTQYF. The CDR3 DNA reads TGTGCCAGCAGCTTAGGAGCGGGGTATCCGGGGACCCAGTACTTC. The chain uses TRBV7-2 and TRBJ2-5; the match to TRBD2 covers 7 bases. V was clipped by 1 base and J by 7 bases; unmatched bases: 9. The CDR3 covers 15 residues. Per germline, CDR1 SGHTA and CDR2 FQGNSA.